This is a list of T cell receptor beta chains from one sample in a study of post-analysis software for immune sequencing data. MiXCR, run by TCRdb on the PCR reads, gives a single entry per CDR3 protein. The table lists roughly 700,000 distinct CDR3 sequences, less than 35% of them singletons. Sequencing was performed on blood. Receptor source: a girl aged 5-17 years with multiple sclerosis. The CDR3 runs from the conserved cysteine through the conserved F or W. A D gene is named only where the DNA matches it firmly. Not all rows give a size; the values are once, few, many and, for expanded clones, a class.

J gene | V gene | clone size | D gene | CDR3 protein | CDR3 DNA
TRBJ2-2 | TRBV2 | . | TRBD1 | CASRVDRGLTGELFF | TGTGCCAGCAGAGTAGACAGGGGTCTCACCGGGGAGCTGTTTTTT
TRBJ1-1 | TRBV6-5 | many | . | CASSRTNTEAFF | TGTGCCAGCAGTCGTACGAACACTGAAGCTTTCTTT
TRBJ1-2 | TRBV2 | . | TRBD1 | CASGGDSPNYGYTF | TGTGCCAGCGGGGGGGACAGTCCCAACTATGGCTACACCTTC
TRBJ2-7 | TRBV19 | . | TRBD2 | CASSIGLAGDYEQYF | TGTGCCAGTAGTATCGGACTAGCGGGGGACTACGAGCAGTACTTC
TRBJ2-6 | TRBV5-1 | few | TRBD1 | CASSGDRVPSGANVLTF | TGCGCCAGCAGCGGGGACAGGGTACCCTCTGGGGCCAACGTCCTGACTTTC
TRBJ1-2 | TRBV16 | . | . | CASSLMARGNLNYGYTF | TGTGCCAGCAGCCTGATGGCGCGGGGCAACCTCAACTATGGCTACACCTTC
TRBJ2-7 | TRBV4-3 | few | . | CASSPSILAGYEQYF | TGCGCCAGCAGCCCTTCGATCTTGGCGGGCTACGAGCAGTACTTC
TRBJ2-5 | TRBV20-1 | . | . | CSAGVGGAQETQYF | TGCAGCGCCGGTGTCGGGGGCGCACAAGAGACCCAGTACTTC
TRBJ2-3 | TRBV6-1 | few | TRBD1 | CASSERRQGVDTQYF | TGTGCCAGCAGTGAACGCCGACAGGGGGTAGATACGCAGTATTTT
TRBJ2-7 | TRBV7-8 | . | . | CASSLSGAGSAYEQYF | TGTGCCAGCAGCTTAAGTGGGGCGGGATCCGCCTACGAGCAGTACTTC
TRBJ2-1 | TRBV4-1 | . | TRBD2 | CASSQHGTMGEQFF | TGCGCCAGCAGCCAACACGGGACTATGGGTGAGCAGTTCTTC
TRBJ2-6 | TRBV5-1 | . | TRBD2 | CASSREGLAGGPGANVLTF | TGCGCCAGCAGCCGTGAGGGACTAGCGGGAGGGCCTGGGGCCAACGTCCTGACTTTC
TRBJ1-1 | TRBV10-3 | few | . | CAISGNSNTEAFF | TGTGCCATCAGTGGGAACAGCAACACTGAAGCTTTCTTT
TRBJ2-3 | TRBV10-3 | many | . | CAISDRDTQYF | TGTGCCATCAGTGATAGGGATACGCAGTATTTT
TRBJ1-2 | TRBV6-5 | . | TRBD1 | CATGRAGGDYGYTF | TGTGCCACCGGCAGGGCAGGGGGCGACTATGGCTACACCTTC
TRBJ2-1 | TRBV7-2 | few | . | CASSFQESSYNEQFF | TGTGCTAGCAGCTTCCAGGAGAGCTCCTACAATGAGCAGTTCTTC
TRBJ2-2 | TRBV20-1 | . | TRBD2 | CSAEGLAWSANTGELFF | TGCAGTGCTGAGGGACTAGCTTGGAGTGCGAACACCGGGGAGCTGTTTTTT
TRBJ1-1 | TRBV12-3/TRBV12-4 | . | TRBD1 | CASRGDRPWLEAFF | TGTGCCAGTCGAGGGGACAGGCCTTGGCTAGAAGCTTTCTTT
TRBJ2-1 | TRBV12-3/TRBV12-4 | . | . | CASSENERFF | TGTGCCAGCTCGGAGAATGAGCGGTTCTTC
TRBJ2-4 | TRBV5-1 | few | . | CASSLRGAGANIQYF | TGCGCCAGCAGCTTGAGGGGAGCCGGGGCAAACATTCAGTACTTC
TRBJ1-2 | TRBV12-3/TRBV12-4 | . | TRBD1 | CASSLTGGANYGYTF | TGTGCCAGCAGTTTAACAGGGGGGGCTAACTATGGCTACACCTTC
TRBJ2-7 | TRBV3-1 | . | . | CASSRLVESYEQYF | TGTGCCAGCAGCCGACTCGTAGAATCCTACGAGCAGTACTTC
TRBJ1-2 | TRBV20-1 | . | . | CSAGAEHGYTF | TGCAGTGCTGGGGCGGAACATGGCTACACCTTC
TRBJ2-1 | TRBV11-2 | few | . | CASSLFPSRGSVNSSYNEQFF | TGTGCCAGCAGCTTATTCCCAAGTAGGGGTAGCGTTAATAGCTCCTACAATGAGCAGTTCTTC
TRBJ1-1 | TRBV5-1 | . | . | CASSLAPRDTEAFF | TGCGCCAGCAGCTTGGCCCCACGGGACACTGAAGCTTTCTTT
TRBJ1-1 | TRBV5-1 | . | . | CASSFAGWNTEAFF | TGCGCCAGCAGCTTCGCGGGGTGGAACACTGAAGCTTTCTTT
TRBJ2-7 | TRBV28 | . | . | CASQSVPGHYEQYF | TGTGCCAGTCAAAGCGTCCCGGGGCACTACGAGCAGTACTTC